The next 32 T cell receptor beta chains were all read from a single sample in a study of long-term antiretroviral therapy in people with HIV. Survey level was the resolution at which the v3.0 immunoSEQ assay ran. The assay was immunoSEQ multiplex PCR, and TCRdb's table has in-frame clones only and misses some. Of about 25,000 clones listed, 80% to 90% are singletons. Material: unsorted PBMCs, obtained 3 years after starting antiretroviral therapy. These receptors were obtained from a man aged 18 to 29 with HIV.

V is TRBV11-2 and J is TRBJ2-6; D is tentatively TRBD1 or TRBD2 (5 bases each). The CDR3 runs to 13 residues. V was clipped by 6 bases and J by 4 bases, with 7 bases between them. Germline V lookup: CDR1 SGHAT, CDR2 FQNNGV. CDR3 sequence: CASRGDGANVLTF. CDR3 bases: TGTGCCAGCAGGGGGGACGGGGCCAACGTCCTGACTTTC.

The J gene is TRBJ2-2, the V gene TRBV7-2; 10 nucleotides match TRBD2. Germline V gives CDR1 SGHTA, CDR2 FQGNSA. This CDR3 is built from 18 residues. V trimming: 1 base; J trimming: 6 bases; junction bases outside the gene matches: 11. The CDR3 DNA follows: TGTGCCAGCAGCTTAGACCCGACTACTAGCGGGGCGGCCGGGGAGCTGTTTTTT. This codes for CASSLDPTTSGAAGELFF.

The rearrangement uses TRBV27 and TRBJ1-4; the D gene is possibly TRBD1 (6 bases). The CDR3 contains 15 residues. V was cut by 5 bases and J by 8 bases, with 18 bases left in between. The germline CDR1 and CDR2 sequences are MNHEY and SMNVEV (reference sequence). CDR3 region: CASSPPGVGAEKLFF. Here the CDR3 DNA reads TGTGCCAGCAGTCCGCCTGGGGTGGGGGCCGAAAAACTGTTTTTT. The whole variable domain, filled in from reference TRBV27 and TRBJ1-4, reads EAQVTQNPRYLITVTGKKLTVTCSQNMNHEYMSWYRQDPGLGLRQIYYSMNVEVTDKGDVPEGYKVSRKEKRNFPLILESPSPNQTSLYFCASSPPGVGAEKLFFGSGTQLSVL.

The rearrangement joins TRBV28 to TRBJ1-1; 8 bases fit TRBD1. Germline CDR1 MDHEN, CDR2 SYDVKM. The trim removed 2 bases at V and 0 bases at J, leaving 2 bases unmatched. The CDR3 spans 15 residues. Written as DNA, the CDR3 is TGTGCCAGCAGTTTAGGGACAGGCGTGAACACTGAAGCTTTCTTT. It yields the protein CASSLGTGVNTEAFF.

The chain joins TRBV4-1 to TRBJ2-4, with a possible D match to TRBD1 (6 bases). The CDR3 contains 20 residues. The germline gives CDR1 MGHRA, CDR2 YSYEKL. V dropped 4 bases and J dropped 3 bases, with 28 bases sitting between them. CDR3 sequence (DNA): TGCGCCAGCAGCCTCGGACCTACAGGGAAAAGGGGTGAGGGCAAAAACATTCAGTACTTC. Encoded protein: CASSLGPTGKRGEGKNIQYF.

V gene TRBV19 combines with J gene TRBJ1-6; D is undetermined. Germline assignment: CDR1 LNHDA and CDR2 SQIVND (reference sequence). V lost 6 bases, J lost 3 bases, and 18 bases lay in between. The CDR3 is 17 residues long. In DNA, the CDR3 is TGTGCCAGTAGAGCTACCCGGACCGGCAGCTATAATTCACCCCTCCACTTT. Protein sequence: CASRATRTGSYNSPLHF.

The chain recombines TRBV7-8 with TRBJ1-2, with 9 bases matching TRBD1. There are 15 residues in the CDR3. With 3 bases clipped from V and 5 bases from J, the junction kept 7 bases outside the gene matches. Looked up from germline, CDR1 is SGHVS and CDR2 is FQNEAQ. CDR3: CASSLLGQGGYGYTF. The CDR3 DNA reads TGTGCCAGCAGCTTGCTGGGACAGGGAGGGTATGGCTACACCTTC.

The chain carries TRBV6-4 and TRBJ2-3; 9 nucleotides match TRBD2. V shed 3 bases and J 1 base; nucleotides not matched to a gene: 5. This CDR3 is 16 amino acids long. Germline CDR1 reads MRHNA; CDR2 reads SNTAGT. CDR3 coding DNA: TGTGCCAGCAGTGAAGAAGCTAGCGGGGGCACAGATACGCAGTATTTT. Amino acid sequence: CASSEEASGGTDTQYF.

In this sample, this clone turned up a few times. This chain uses TRBV6-1 with TRBJ1-2, with unresolved D. Trimming took off 6 bases at V and 7 bases at J, with 12 bases between the two ends. This CDR3 region has 12 residues. Germline V gene sequence: CDR1 MNHNS, CDR2 SASEGT. The CDR3 DNA reads as TGTGCCAGCAGCCTGGACCAGCGTGGCTACACCTTC. It is translated as CASSLDQRGYTF.

The chain links TRBV30 to TRBJ1-5, with 7 bases fitting TRBD1. The CDR3 sequence is 13 residues long. Trimming removed 0 bases from V and 6 bases from J; junction bases left unmatched: 2. In germline, CDR1 is GTSNPN, CDR2 SVGIG (reference sequence). The CDR3 DNA is TGTGCCTGGAGTGTACAGGGGAGTCAGCCCCAGCATTTT. Translated, it gives CAWSVQGSQPQHF.

V gene TRBV7-9 combines with J gene TRBJ1-1; TRBD1 aligns across 8 bases. CDR1 is SEHNR, CDR2 FQNEAQ, per germline (reference sequence). There are 13 residues in the CDR3. V dropped 7 bases and J dropped 3; count of bases not matched to a gene: 4. This CDR3 is CASKGQGYTEAFF. The CDR3 coding sequence is TGTGCCAGCAAAGGACAGGGCTACACTGAAGCTTTCTTT.

This clone appeared a few times. The rearrangement links TRBV21-1 to TRBJ1-6. TRBV21-1 represents a pseudogene. The CDR3 consists of 17 residues. DNA for the CDR3: TGTGCCAGCAGCAAAGGAGGCAAGGCCCGACCGAGTCCACCCCTCCACTTT. Encoded protein: CASSKGGKARPSPPLHF.

The chain recombines TRBV4-2 with TRBJ1-5, with 9 bases lining up with TRBD1. V shed 0 bases, J shed 0 bases, and the junction held 15 bases outside the gene matches. The germline V gene encodes CDR1 LGHNA and CDR2 YNFKEQ. The CDR3 sequence is 21 residues long. CDR3 sequence: CASSQDFSPGTGTYSNQPQHF. As DNA, the CDR3 is TGTGCCAGCAGCCAAGATTTCAGTCCCGGGACAGGGACCTATAGCAATCAGCCCCAGCATTTT.

The chain combines TRBV11-3 with TRBJ2-1, with D possibly being TRBD1 (5 bases). This CDR3 is built from 13 residues. Germline values: CDR1 SGHNT, CDR2 YENEEA. V was shortened by 2 bases and J by 4 bases, with 6 bases between the two germline ends. CDR3 nucleotide sequence: TGTGCCAGCAGCTTAAACAGGTACAATGAGCAGTTCTTC. Encoded protein: CASSLNRYNEQFF.

The V call is TRBV28, the J call TRBJ1-3, with D possibly matching TRBD1 (5 bases). The CDR3 runs to 15 residues. The V and J ends lost 6 bases and 0 bases respectively, with 12 bases between them. Germline V gene lookup returns CDR1 MDHEN and CDR2 SYDVKM. The CDR3 region is CASRFGTDSGNTIYF. CDR3 sequence (DNA): TGTGCCAGCAGGTTCGGGACCGACTCTGGAAACACCATATATTTT.

The gene calls are TRBV9 and TRBJ1-5; 7 nucleotides align to TRBD1. The CDR3 sequence is 17 residues long. Looked up from germline, CDR1 is SGDLS and CDR2 is YYNGEE. The J segment lost 0 bases and the V segment lost 0 bases, leaving 6 bases of the junction unmatched. CDR3 sequence (DNA): TGTGCCAGCAGCGTAGGGGGGACAGAAAATAGCAATCAGCCCCAGCATTTT. Protein product: CASSVGGTENSNQPQHF. Supplemented by reference TRBV9 and TRBJ1-5, the full variable domain reads DSGVTQTPKHLITATGQRVTLRCSPRSGDLSVYWYQQSLDQGLQFLIQYYNGEERAKGNILERFSAQQFPDLHSELNLSSLELGDSALYFCASSVGGTENSNQPQHFGDGTRLSIL.

The chain has TRBV7-2 and TRBJ2-7; D is possibly TRBD1 or TRBD2 (6 bases each). The CDR3 runs to 15 residues. From germline, CDR1 is SGHTA and CDR2 FQGNSA. V was clipped by 5 bases and J by 4 bases, with 18 bases between them. The CDR3 DNA reads TGTGCCAGCAGCGGGGGGTCGGGGGCGCTTTACGAGCAGTACTTC. Its translation is CASSGGSGALYEQYF. Full variable domain (rest looked up from reference TRBV7-2 and TRBJ2-7): GAGVSQSPSNKVTEKGKDVELRCDPISGHTALYWYRQSLGQGLEFLIYFQGNSAPDKSGLPSDRFSAERTGGSVSTLTIQRTQQEDSAVYLCASSGGSGALYEQYFGPGTRLTVT.

The rearrangement uses TRBV7-9 and TRBJ1-2; D may be TRBD1 (5 bases). This CDR3 spans 13 amino acids. Germline CDR1 is SEHNR and CDR2 is FQNEAQ (reference sequence). Trimming left V 0 bases short and J 8 bases short, with 10 bases between. The CDR3 region is CASSLAGAEGYTF. CDR3 coding DNA: TGTGCCAGCAGCTTAGCAGGGGCGGAAGGCTACACCTTC.

The CDR3 loop is CATSNVLGSFMNTEAFF. The CDR3, as DNA: TGTGCCACCAGCAATGTTTTAGGATCGTTCATGAACACTGAAGCTTTCTTT. The rearrangement uses TRBV15 and TRBJ1-1; D is undetermined. Trimming removed 4 bases from V and 0 bases from J, with 18 bases in between. CDR1 is LNHNV and CDR2 is YYDKDF in the germline V gene (reference sequence). This CDR3 is built from 17 residues.

This chain joins TRBV6-1 and TRBJ1-5; D gene unclear. The V gene's germline CDR1 is MNHNS and CDR2 SASEGT. Trimming removed 7 bases at V and 3 bases at J, with 4 bases between. The CDR3 is made up of 11 amino acids. DNA of the CDR3: TGTGCCAGCACCAACAATCAGCCCCAGCATTTT. It translates to CASTNNQPQHF.

This clone came up once. This chain connects TRBV4-2 to TRBJ2-2; 7 positions match TRBD2. Germline CDR1 LGHNA, CDR2 YNFKEQ. There are 15 residues in the CDR3. The junction had 5 bases not matched to a gene; V was cut back by 0 bases and J by 7 bases. The CDR3 nucleotides are TGTGCCAGCAGCCAAGATAGGGCTAGCGGCGGGGAGCTGTTTTTT. Protein product: CASSQDRASGGELFF.

The V and J genes are TRBV28 and TRBJ1-2, with unresolved D. Germline lookup yields CDR1 MDHEN and CDR2 SYDVKM. Trimming cost V 3 bases and J 6 bases, with 14 bases left between them. The CDR3 is made up of 14 amino acids. CDR3 protein: CASSLDPTEDGYTF. DNA of the CDR3: TGTGCCAGCAGTTTGGACCCTACAGAGGATGGCTACACCTTC.

J is TRBJ2-7 and V is TRBV5-1; D tentatively fits TRBD1 or TRBD2 (6 bases each). This CDR3 has 15 amino acids. Deletions cut 2 bases from V and 6 bases from J, with 18 bases between. The germline gives CDR1 SGHRS, CDR2 YFSETQ. CDR3 in DNA: TGCGCCAGCAGCTTTTTGGGGGGCGCCGAGGGCGAGCAGTACTTC. Translating gives CASSFLGGAEGEQYF.

This clone has just a few counts. CDR3 in amino acids: CASTEYSNQPQHF. As DNA, the CDR3 is TGTGCCAGCACCGAGTATAGCAATCAGCCCCAGCATTTT. The chain is built from TRBV2 and TRBJ1-5, with D uncertain. This CDR3 region has 13 residues. V lost 7 bases to trimming and J lost 0 bases, with 7 bases between them. Germline lookup yields CDR1 SNHLY and CDR2 FYNNEI.

The chain has TRBV18 and TRBJ1-1, with D unclear. V gave up 5 bases and J gave up 4 bases, with 8 bases separating them. Germline values: CDR1 KGHSH, CDR2 LQKENI. The CDR3 spans 12 residues. The CDR3 nucleotides are TGTGCCAGCTCAGATAGTGGCACTGAAGCTTTCTTT. This encodes CASSDSGTEAFF.

The chain has TRBV4-2 and TRBJ1-3, with D maybe TRBD1 (5 bases). V gave up 4 bases and J gave up 8 bases, with 18 bases separating them. The CDR3 has 15 residues. Germline CDR1 reads LGHNA; CDR2 reads YNFKEQ. The CDR3 sequence: CASSPSGTLGYTIYF. The CDR3 DNA sequence: TGTGCCAGCAGCCCCTCCGGGACCCTTGGGTACACCATATATTTT.

The chain links TRBV19 to TRBJ2-3, with TRBD1 as a possible D gene (6 bases). Trimming left V 3 bases short and J 2 bases short, with 12 bases between. The length of the CDR3 is 15 residues. The germline gives CDR1 LNHDA, CDR2 SQIVND (reference sequence). The CDR3 nucleotides read TGTGCCAGTAGTATCAGCAGGGGTACCACAGATACGCAGTATTTT. Its translation is CASSISRGTTDTQYF.

The chain is built from TRBV11-3 and TRBJ2-1; D is uncertain. This CDR3 has 15 residues. V was pared by 0 bases and J by 7 bases, with 13 bases between. The V gene's germline CDR1 is SGHNT and CDR2 YENEEA. The CDR3 region is CASSLEGSSVNEQFF. The CDR3 region has the DNA TGTGCCAGCAGCTTAGAAGGGTCTTCGGTAAATGAGCAGTTCTTC.

This chain joins TRBV11-2 and TRBJ2-7; D ambiguous. CDR3 length: 13 amino acids. In germline, CDR1 is SGHAT, CDR2 FQNNGV. Trimming left V 2 bases short and J 1 base short, with 6 bases between. Here the CDR3 reads CASSLRLSYEQYV. The CDR3 nucleotides are TGTGCCAGCAGCTTACGCTTATCCTACGAGCAGTACGTC.

The chain links TRBV2 to TRBJ2-7; the D gene is possibly TRBD2 (6 bases). The CDR3 is 13 residues long. V was shortened by 5 bases and J by 3 bases, with 11 bases between the two germline ends. Germline CDR1 SNHLY, CDR2 FYNNEI. CDR3 in DNA: TGTGCCAGCAGTACCCCCGGGGGCTACGAGCAGTACTTC. It specifies CASSTPGGYEQYF.

With regard to this clone: The junction shows a germline mismatch at one end, possibly a read error. The chain recombines TRBV7-9 with TRBJ2-5; D not resolved. Germline CDR1 and CDR2: SEHNR and FQNEAQ (reference sequence). The CDR3 contains 12 residues. CDR3 amino acids: CASSLAMETQYF. The CDR3, as DNA: TGTGCCAGCAGTTTAGCAATGGAGACCCAGTACTTC.

The chain is built from TRBV30 and TRBJ1-4; no clear D. Germline V gives CDR1 GTSNPN, CDR2 SVGIG (reference sequence). Trimming pared 0 bases from V and 0 bases from J, leaving 5 bases between. This CDR3 spans 14 amino acids. CDR3 protein: CAWSVKTTNEKLFF. The CDR3 DNA reads as TGTGCCTGGAGTGTAAAAACAACTAATGAAAAACTGTTTTTT.